This T cell receptor beta chain was identified during a study of T cells after yellow fever vaccination. TCRdb passed the 5' RACE reads through MiXCR, listing each CDR3 protein once. The repertoire consists of around 310,000 distinct CDR3 sequences, with roughly 8.7% occurring once and the leading ten covering about 20%. Germline trimming cut 3 bases from V and 7 bases from J; bases unmatched to any gene: 3. CDR3 length: 14 amino acids. CDR1 is WSHSY, CDR2 SAAADI, per germline. The chain links TRBV10-2 to TRBJ2-1, with 10 bases matching TRBD1. This TCR came from a man younger than 35 who received the YFV17D yellow fever vaccine. Sequences were derived from PBMCs, sampled on the day of the first yellow fever vaccination. The CDR3 loop reads CASSEGTGVNEQFF. As DNA, the CDR3 is TGCGCCAGCAGTGAAGGGACAGGGGTTAATGAGCAGTTCTTC.